Listed below are T cell receptor beta chains from one sample, sequenced in a study of blood T cell repertoires in COVID-19. Using immunoSEQ multiplex PCR, the repertoire was profiled, and TCRdb retains in-frame clones only, with some absent. The sample holds about 210,000 clones, roughly four fifths seen once. The sequencing input was PBMCs or T cells enriched from blood (not recorded which). The receptor source for this set is a man aged 40-55 years who had recovered from COVID-19. The CDR3 runs from the conserved cysteine through the conserved F or W. A D gene is named only where the DNA matches it firmly. Only some rows state a clone size, as once, few, many or a class for expanded clones.

cdr3_nt,cdr3_aa,d_call,clone_size,v_call,j_call
TGTGCCAGTAGTGGGGGGGACCCGGGTGAAAAACTGTTTTTT,CASSGGDPGEKLFF,.,.,TRBV19,TRBJ1-4
TGTGCCAGCAGTGAACGGAGAGGGAATGAAAAACTGTTTTTT,CASSERRGNEKLFF,.,few,TRBV6-1,TRBJ1-4
TGTGCCAGCAGCTTAGAAGCGCGGGAGTCCTCCGAGCAGTACTTC,CASSLEARESSEQYF,TRBD2,once,TRBV11-2,TRBJ2-7
TGTGCCAGTAGTATAGATTCGACAGGGAGTTACTATGGCTACACCTTC,CASSIDSTGSYYGYTF,TRBD1,.,TRBV19,TRBJ1-2
TGTGCCAGCAGTTTACCGGGACAGCGATCCTACGAGCAGTACTTC,CASSLPGQRSYEQYF,TRBD1,once,TRBV5-6,TRBJ2-7
TGTGCCAGCTCACCCTACTCCCCCGTTAGCAGGGGGAACTATGGCTACACCTTC,CASSPYSPVSRGNYGYTF,TRBD1,.,TRBV18,TRBJ1-2
TGTGCCAGCAGCTTAGGCTCTAGCGGGACTAGGAGCTCCTACAATGAGCAGTTCTTC,CASSLGSSGTRSSYNEQFF,TRBD2,.,TRBV7-8,TRBJ2-1
TGTGCCAGCAGCCAAGATTACCCCTTTGGCAGTAGCGGGGGAGGGGATACGCAGTATTTT,CASSQDYPFGSSGGGDTQYF,TRBD2,.,TRBV4-2,TRBJ2-3
TGCGCCAGCAGCCAAGCGAGGACTAGTCATTCAGGTGCAGATACGCAGTATTTT,CASSQARTSHSGADTQYF,TRBD2,.,TRBV4-1,TRBJ2-3
TGTGCCAGTAGTATCCGGGACAGGGGATACACAGATACGCAGTATTTT,CASSIRDRGYTDTQYF,TRBD1,.,TRBV19,TRBJ2-3
TGTGCCAGTAGTATAGATCTATATGAGCAGTTCTTC,CASSIDLYEQFF,.,.,TRBV19,TRBJ2-1
TGTGCCAGAAGCCTCGACAGGTGTAGCAATCAGCCCCAGCATTTT,CARSLDRCSNQPQHF,.,once,TRBV7-5,TRBJ1-5
TGTGCCAGCTATGCCCCCCCAAGACCCTGGGGCGGGAGTTTAGAGACCCAGTACTTC,CASYAPPRPWGGSLETQYF,TRBD2,.,TRBV2,TRBJ2-5
TGCGCCAGCAGCATAACAAGGGGCACTGAAGCTTTCTTT,CASSITRGTEAFF,.,once,TRBV5-1,TRBJ1-1
TGTGCCAGCAGCCAAGGGAGAACAGGGGAAGAGCAGTACTTC,CASSQGRTGEEQYF,TRBD1,few,TRBV3-1/TRBV3-2,TRBJ2-7
TGTGCCAGCAGCCAAGAATCAAGGTACAGGGAAGGCGAGCAGTACTTC,CASSQESRYREGEQYF,.,.,TRBV3-1/TRBV3-2,TRBJ2-7